The clone carrying this T cell receptor (beta chain) was counted between two and nine times. Recruitment covered under 25 US areas and drew participants whose ages spanned roughly 18 to 100 years. Cohorts were based on clinical histories the participants reported. TCRdb keeps only in-frame clones here, not all; method: immunoSEQ multiplex PCR. The sample contains 250,000 to 300,000 clones, around nine tenths of which appear only once. The data were obtained in a study of blood T cell repertoires in COVID-19. Looked up from germline, CDR1 is SQVTM and CDR2 is ANQGSEA. The CDR3 contains 12 residues. Trimming removed 6 bases at V and 6 bases at J, with 14 bases between.

The chain has TRBV29-1 and TRBJ1-1; the D is unclear. Sequencing was performed on PBMCs or T cells enriched from blood (not recorded which). The receptor's source is a woman aged 35 to 49 who had recovered from COVID-19. The CDR3 DNA sequence: TGCAGCGTAGCACTTAGTCTATCTGAAGCTTTCTTT. It encodes CSVALSLSEAFF.